A single sample is the source of the 5 T cell receptor beta chains below, sequenced in a study of cytomegalovirus exposure and HLA in healthy donors. The table came from immunoSEQ multiplex PCR; TCRdb's copy has only in-frame clones and leaves some out. The repertoire holds approximately 210,000 clones, with 86% as singletons. The sequenced sample consisted of PBMCs. Source of these receptors: a young woman in good health and CMV-seronegative.

The chain links TRBV27 to TRBJ2-7; perhaps TRBD2 as D (7 bases). Germline-derived CDR1 and CDR2 are MNHEY and SMNVEV (reference sequence). CDR3 length equals 17 residues. The ends were cut back, 3 bases at V and 3 bases at J, with 21 bases in the middle. The CDR3 reads CASSFSGRGGIVYEQYF. The DNA of the CDR3 is TGTGCCAGCAGTTTTTCGGGGAGGGGGGGAATAGTCTACGAGCAGTACTTC.

This chain uses TRBV4-2 with TRBJ2-1; 8 bases map to TRBD2. The CDR3 is 17 residues long. CDR1 is LGHNA and CDR2 is YNFKEQ in the germline V gene. Germline trimming cut 2 bases from V and 6 bases from J; bases unmatched to any gene: 12. The CDR3 nucleotides read TGTGCCAGCAGCCAATTAGCAACCGGGAGGGCGGGCAATGAGCAGTTCTTC. Protein: CASSQLATGRAGNEQFF.

The chain uses TRBV15 and TRBJ1-2, with a weak D call TRBD1 (5 bases). Germline CDR1 is LNHNV and CDR2 is YYDKDF (reference sequence). The CDR3 extends over 14 amino acids. V lost 1 base to trimming and J lost 6 bases, with 12 bases between them. CDR3 DNA sequence: TGTGCCACCAGCAGAGGACCAGGGAGGCATGGCTACACCTTC. This sequence encodes CATSRGPGRHGYTF.

This chain connects TRBV30 to TRBJ1-4; maybe TRBD1 (5 bases). With 2 bases removed from V and 8 bases from J, the gap between germline ends came to 12 bases. The germline V gene encodes CDR1 GTSNPN and CDR2 SVGIG (reference sequence). The length of the CDR3 is 13 residues. The CDR3 reads CAWSQARGEKLFF. As DNA, the CDR3 is TGTGCCTGGAGTCAGGCCCGGGGGGAAAAACTGTTTTTT.

The chain has TRBV4-1 and TRBJ1-5, with a possible D match to TRBD1 (6 bases). The germline CDR1 and CDR2 sequences are MGHRA and YSYEKL. The CDR3 length is 18 residues. The V end was cut by 4 bases, the J end by 1 base, with 20 bases between. The CDR3 region has the DNA TGCGCCAGCAGCCGCTTCCCCCACAGGGTTGGGAGCAATCAGCCCCAGCATTTT. This encodes CASSRFPHRVGSNQPQHF.